This entry describes one TCR beta chain. This clonotype was seen repeatedly, ten times or more. This clone's antigen is unknown. The input lacks base qualities; no much larger clone sits a single base away. The patients picked for sequencing were ones in whom flow cytometry had shown an expansion of CD8+CD57+ cells. Every patient had a diagnosis of severe acquired aplastic anemia based on International Study of Aplastic Anemia and Agranulocytosis and Camitta criteria. At the time blood was sampled, none of the patients had received any therapy. TCR repertoires of sorted CD4+ and CD8+ blood T cells from severe aplastic anemia patients and healthy subjects were deep-sequenced in the study. In the USA, patient enrollment took place under clinicaltrials.gov protocols 00001620, 01623167, 00001397, 00071045, 00081523 and 00961064. Ficoll-Paque density gradient centrifugation was used to isolate peripheral blood mononuclear cells. CD4+ and CD8+ T cells were sorted by FACS or magnetic beads before DNA extraction.

This entry belongs to a study of CD8+CD57+ T cells in acquired aplastic anemia (dated by TCRdb to the late 2010s). General notes on the study: DNA extracted from sorted CD4+ and CD8+ cells had a mean of about 3.3 ug, with a range of roughly 0.19 to 27.4 ug. A CD8+CD57+ expansion meant a frequency higher than the mean frequency seen in healthy subjects. The research as a whole found: Twenty-nine CD8+ CDR3 sequences were found in both patients and controls but appeared to be highly expressed in patients and within the immunodominant clones of the patients. Between patients and healthy controls, no significant difference in CD8+ Simpson's diversity was found (P=0.060).

Profiling of TCR beta VDJ combinations and CDR3 sequences used genomic DNA as the template. An Illumina HiSeq 2000 was the platform used for TCR repertoire sequencing. As for how the authors treated the data: TRBV/TRBJ rearrangement plots, CDR3 size and DJ length profiles, and Simpson's diversity index were used to assess repertoires. The immunodominant clone was defined as the most abundant DNA sequence in deep sequencing data. CDR3 amino acid sequences were screened for sharing across subjects and were compared with published repertoires and the VDJdb database. In-frame beta chains were kept once TCRdb had trimmed the public reads at Q25 with fastp and called clones with MiXCR. Records with the same CDR3 protein are collapsed into one entry carrying the most frequent genes and DNA. None of the V and J calls come from the authors' own analysis; TCRdb made them. Present in this sample are 150,000 to 200,000 distinct CDR3 sequences, nearly 65% of which were seen just once. Clones ranked in the top ten supply more than 40% of the sample.

This clonotype was obtained from a human donor with aplastic anemia. Sequencing input: sorted CD4+, CD8+, or CD8+CD57+ T cells (not recorded which) from PBMCs.

This receptor carries the CDR3 CASSLALGSDGNYRYEQYF. The nucleotide sequence is TGCGCCAGCAGCTTGGCACTGGGATCCGACGGAAACTATAGATACGAGCAGTACTTC. In this chain, TRBV5-1 is recombined with TRBJ2-7; no D segment can be confidently identified. The junction shows trimming of 0 bases on V and 4 bases on J, plus 26 bases between the germline ends. The CDR3, cysteine through phenylalanine, is 19 amino acids long. Kept here is only the CDR3 DNA, which spans 57 bases and is read in frame from base 1. The germline V gene gives CDR1 as SGHRS and CDR2 as YFSETQ.